Shown below are 14 T cell receptor beta chains from a single sample sequenced in a study of control samples from healthy donors and cancer patients. Some clones are missing from TCRdb's copy, which holds only in-frame ones; the method was immunoSEQ multiplex PCR. The sample lists some 150,000 clones, 93% seen once, with 2% to 2.5% in the top ten. Sequences were obtained from blood. The receptors derive from a man aged 50 to 59 in good health.

This chain connects TRBV15 to TRBJ2-7, with 8 positions matching TRBD2. The CDR3 totals 13 residues. Germline V gene data show CDR1 as LNHNV and CDR2 as YYDKDF (reference sequence). With 6 bases clipped from V and 2 bases from J, the junction kept 3 bases outside the gene matches. The CDR3 coding sequence is TGTGCCACCAGTATAGCGGGACCCTACGAGCAGTACTTC. The encoded protein is CATSIAGPYEQYF.

The chain employs TRBV29-1 and TRBJ1-1; D uncertain. Germline assignment: CDR1 SQVTM and CDR2 ANQGSEA. CDR3 length: 13 residues. Trimming left V 6 bases short and J 1 base short, with 12 bases between. CDR3 protein: CSVPGLWNTEAFF. CDR3 nucleotide sequence: TGCAGCGTGCCAGGACTGTGGAACACTGAAGCTTTCTTT.

The CDR3 loop is CASSLFAGRGRNYGYTF. In DNA, the CDR3 is TGTGCCAGCAGTTTATTCGCAGGGAGGGGAAGAAACTATGGCTACACCTTC. The V call is TRBV27, the J call TRBJ1-2; D may be TRBD1 (5 bases). Germline assignment: CDR1 MNHEY and CDR2 SMNVEV (reference sequence). The CDR3 consists of 17 residues. The V and J ends lost 1 base and 2 bases respectively, with 17 bases between them.

V is TRBV30 and J is TRBJ2-3; 8 nucleotides match TRBD1. The CDR3 loop spans 15 amino acids. Trimming cost V 0 bases and J 1 base; bases outside gene matches: 3. Germline-derived CDR1 and CDR2 are GTSNPN and SVGIG (reference sequence). The CDR3 DNA reads TGTGCCTGGAGTGTCGGACAGGGTGGCACAGATACGCAGTATTTT. The encoded protein is CAWSVGQGGTDTQYF.

This chain links TRBV6-5 with TRBJ1-1; 9 bases line up with TRBD1. Germline values: CDR1 MNHEY, CDR2 SVGAGI. The CDR3 extends over 14 amino acids. With 5 bases clipped from V and 5 bases from J, the junction kept 6 bases outside the gene matches. CDR3 nucleotides: TGTGCCAGCAGTCGCCGGGACAGGGAAACTGAAGCTTTCTTT. Translation: CASSRRDRETEAFF.

Comments on this clone: Other DNA sequences within the sample encode an identical CDR3. J is TRBJ1-1 and V is TRBV5-1; 7 bases fit TRBD1. V dropped 4 bases and J dropped 2; count of bases not matched to a gene: 5. The CDR3 spans 14 residues. The germline V gene has CDR1 SGHRS and CDR2 YFSETQ. The CDR3 region is CASSPGTANTEAFF. CDR3 bases: TGCGCCAGCAGCCCCGGGACAGCTAACACTGAAGCTTTCTTT.

The chain combines TRBV28 with TRBJ2-7, with D possibly matching TRBD2 (5 bases). Germline CDR1 is MDHEN and CDR2 is SYDVKM. There are 14 residues in the CDR3. The V and J ends lost 5 bases and 3 bases respectively, with 14 bases between them. CDR3 DNA sequence: TGTGCCAGCAGTCTAGCCCTCGCCATCTACGAGCAGTACTTC. The encoded protein is CASSLALAIYEQYF.

The chain employs TRBV27 and TRBJ2-1; 7 bases map to TRBD2. This CDR3 spans 13 amino acids. Germline loops: CDR1 MNHEY, CDR2 SMNVEV (reference sequence). Trimming cost V 3 bases and J 6 bases; bases outside gene matches: 2. The CDR3 sequence: CASSFRTSNEQFF. In DNA, the CDR3 is TGTGCCAGCAGTTTTAGGACTAGCAATGAGCAGTTCTTC.

V is TRBV27 and J is TRBJ2-7; 9 bases fit TRBD1. CDR3 length: 14 residues. Germline V gene data show CDR1 as MNHEY and CDR2 as SMNVEV (reference sequence). V shed 10 bases and J 1 base; nucleotides not matched to a gene: 8. As DNA, the CDR3 is TGTGCCACCAGGTGGGGACAGGGATCCTACGAGCAGTACTTC. This gives the protein CATRWGQGSYEQYF.

The chain couples TRBV12-5 to TRBJ2-1, with TRBD2 matching 15 bases. The CDR3 is 16 residues long. Trimming at V came to 6 bases and at J to 8 bases, leaving 8 bases not matched to a gene. Germline V gene lookup returns CDR1 LGHNT and CDR2 FRNRAP. The CDR3 DNA follows: TGTGCTAGTGGCCAAGGACTAGCGGGAGGGCGGGATGAGCAGTTCTTC. Amino acid sequence: CASGQGLAGGRDEQFF.

This clone has only a few counts. The CDR3 nucleotides are TGTGCCAGCAAACGGACAGGGCTACTGGGGAGCAATCAGCCCCAGCATTTT. Its protein is CASKRTGLLGSNQPQHF. This chain connects TRBV28 to TRBJ1-5, with 8 bases aligning to TRBD1. With 7 bases clipped from V and 1 base from J, the junction kept 12 bases outside the gene matches. The germline gives CDR1 MDHEN, CDR2 SYDVKM. This CDR3 region has 17 residues.

The table lists this clone with a few counts. J is TRBJ2-7 and V is TRBV5-1, with D unresolved. Germline CDR1 SGHRS, CDR2 YFSETQ. Trimming stripped 2 bases from V and 5 bases from J, with 14 bases between. The CDR3 is 14 residues long. In DNA, the CDR3 is TGCGCCAGCAGCTTCAAGGCCTCCGCCCACGAGCAGTACTTC. Residues: CASSFKASAHEQYF.

This chain connects TRBV14 to TRBJ2-1, with 12 bases matching TRBD2. Germline V gives CDR1 SGHDN, CDR2 FVKESK. The junction had 6 bases not matched to a gene; V was cut back by 0 bases and J by 6 bases. CDR3 length: 17 residues. CDR3 amino acids: CASSQDIGLAGPNEQFF. The CDR3 nucleotides are TGTGCCAGCAGCCAAGATATTGGACTAGCGGGGCCCAATGAGCAGTTCTTC. Full variable domain (rest looked up from reference TRBV14 and TRBJ2-1): EAGVTQFPSHSVIEKGQTVTLRCDPISGHDNLYWYRRVMGKEIKFLLHFVKESKQDESGMPNNRFLAERTGGTYSTLKVQPAELEDSGVYFCASSQDIGLAGPNEQFFGPGTRLTVL.

The chain joins TRBV7-3 to TRBJ2-3; the D is unclear. This CDR3 has 15 amino acids. Trimming removed 0 bases from V and 2 bases from J, with 9 bases in between. Germline assignment: CDR1 SGHTA and CDR2 FQGTGA. The CDR3 region has the DNA TGTGCCAGCAGCTTAACCGGAGCCAACACAGATACGCAGTATTTT. It yields the protein CASSLTGANTDTQYF.